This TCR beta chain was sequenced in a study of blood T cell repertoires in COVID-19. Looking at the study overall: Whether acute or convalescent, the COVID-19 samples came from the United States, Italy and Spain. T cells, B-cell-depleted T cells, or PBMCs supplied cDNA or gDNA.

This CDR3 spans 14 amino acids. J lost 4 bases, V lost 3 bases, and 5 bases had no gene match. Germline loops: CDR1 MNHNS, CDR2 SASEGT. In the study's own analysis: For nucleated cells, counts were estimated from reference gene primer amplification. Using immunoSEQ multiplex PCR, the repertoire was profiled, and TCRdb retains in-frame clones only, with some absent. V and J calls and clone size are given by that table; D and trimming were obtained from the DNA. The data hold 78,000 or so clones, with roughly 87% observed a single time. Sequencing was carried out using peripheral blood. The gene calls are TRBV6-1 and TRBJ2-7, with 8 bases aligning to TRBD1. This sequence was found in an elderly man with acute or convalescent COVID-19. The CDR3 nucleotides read TGTGCCAGCAGTGAGGCCAGGGGGCTATACGAGCAGTACTTC. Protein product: CASSEARGLYEQYF.